What follows are 30 T cell receptor beta chains derived from one specimen sequenced in a study of neurological immune-mediated disorders. MiXCR, run by TCRdb on the 5' RACE reads, gives a single entry per CDR3 protein. This repertoire shows over 45,000 distinct CDR3 sequences, approximately 3.5% found once; its top ten account for about 5.4%. What was sequenced was PBMCs. The origin of the receptors is a man aged 40-49 years with multiple sclerosis.

V is TRBV5-1 and J is TRBJ1-6; D remains ambiguous. V lost 4 bases and J lost 6, with 11 bases in between. This CDR3 has 14 amino acids. Germline assignment: CDR1 SGHRS and CDR2 YFSETQ. In DNA form, the CDR3 reads TGCGCCAGCAGCCTCACCGATGGTAATTCACCCCTCCACTTT. This sequence encodes CASSLTDGNSPLHF.

This clonotype appeared a few times. This chain joins TRBV11-3 and TRBJ1-1, with 9 bases aligning to TRBD1. The CDR3 contains 13 residues. Germline assignment: CDR1 SGHNT and CDR2 YENEEA. V gave up 5 bases and J gave up 5 bases; unmatched junction bases: 3. CDR3 nucleotides: TGTGCCAGCAGCCGGGACAGGGCGACTGAAGCTTTCTTT. Its protein is CASSRDRATEAFF.

This clonotype was counted many times. This sequence joins TRBV7-2 and TRBJ1-1; a possible D gene is TRBD1 (5 bases). V was pared by 4 bases and J by 5 bases, with 11 bases between. This CDR3 spans 13 amino acids. Germline loops: CDR1 SGHTA, CDR2 FQGNSA. The CDR3 DNA sequence: TGTGCCAGCAGCTCCCCAGGGAGGACTGAAGCTTTCTTT. Translation: CASSSPGRTEAFF.

In the case of this clonotype: Just one base apart from a much larger clone, this may be a read error. The chain recombines TRBV28 with TRBJ1-5; D remains ambiguous. CDR1 is MDHEN, CDR2 SYDVKM, per germline. The CDR3 covers 14 residues. CDR3 in amino acids: CAIRVAARNQPQNF. In DNA form, the CDR3 reads TGTGCCATCCGGGTGGCAGCCAGAAATCAGCCCCAGAATTTT.

This clonotype has ten or more counts. This rearrangement joins TRBV5-1 to TRBJ2-2, with 7 bases matching TRBD2. Trimming at V came to 4 bases and at J to 7 bases, leaving 4 bases not matched to a gene. This CDR3 is 13 amino acids long. CDR1 is SGHRS, CDR2 YFSETQ, per germline. In DNA, the CDR3 is TGCGCCAGCAGCGAAAGGACTAGCGGGGAGCTGTTTTTT. Translated: CASSERTSGELFF.

This clonotype was recorded many times. The rearrangement links TRBV4-1 to TRBJ1-2; D is unresolved. The CDR3 is 14 residues long. CDR1 and CDR2 (germline): MGHRA, YSYEKL. Trimming stripped 0 bases from V and 3 bases from J, with 8 bases between. CDR3 nucleotides: TGCGCCAGCAGCCAAGATCCGGGGTACTATGGCTACACCTTC. Its translation is CASSQDPGYYGYTF.

This clonotype appeared many times. This rearrangement joins TRBV20-1 to TRBJ2-7; D is unresolved. The V and J ends lost 3 bases and 4 bases respectively, with 7 bases between them. The CDR3 runs 11 residues. Germline V gene sequence: CDR1 DFQATT, CDR2 SNEGSKA (reference sequence). CDR3 DNA: TGCAGTGCTAGTTGGCTTTACGAGCAGTACTTC. This codes for CSASWLYEQYF.

This clonotype has a single count. This sequence may be a read error, since a much larger clone differs from it by one base. J is TRBJ2-3 and V is TRBV3-1; 16 nucleotides agree with TRBD2. The V and J ends lost 6 bases and 8 bases, in that order; junction bases with no gene match: 5. The CDR3 length is 15 residues. Germline V gives CDR1 LGHDT, CDR2 YNNKEL (reference sequence). The DNA for the CDR3 is TGTGCCAGCAGGGGACTAGCGGGGGGGTCAGTTACGCAGTATTTT. It translates to CASRGLAGGSVTQYF.

In this sample, this clonotype turned up many times. The rearrangement uses TRBV9 and TRBJ2-1; TRBD1 might be the D (6 bases). Germline CDR1 reads SGDLS; CDR2 reads YYNGEE. The length of the CDR3 is 15 residues. The ends were cut back, 4 bases at V and 2 bases at J, with 13 bases in the middle. The CDR3 DNA follows: TGTGCCAGCAGCTCTGACAGGCTTACCTACAATGAGCAGTTCTTC. The encoded protein is CASSSDRLTYNEQFF.

Many counts were recorded for this clonotype. The chain recombines TRBV12-3 or TRBV12-4 with TRBJ2-1; possibly TRBD1 for D (5 bases). The CDR3 sequence is 16 residues long. Trimming shortened V by 4 bases and J by 3 bases, and 16 bases separated the two germline ends. CDR3 DNA sequence: TGTGCCAGCAGTTCAGGGTTTGACTTACGCTACAATGAGCAGTTCTTC. As protein: CASSSGFDLRYNEQFF.

This clonotype occurred many times. The rearrangement uses TRBV7-9 and TRBJ1-2; 7 nucleotides align to TRBD1. Germline V gene sequence: CDR1 SEHNR, CDR2 FQNEAQ (reference sequence). The ends lost 5 bases at V and 5 bases at J; junction bases unmatched: 5. This CDR3 has 13 amino acids. CDR3: CASSQGQMYGYTF. The CDR3 nucleotides read TGTGCCAGCAGCCAGGGACAGATGTATGGCTACACCTTC.

This chain connects TRBV7-9 to TRBJ2-3; TRBD2 is a possible D gene (5 bases). Germline V gene sequence: CDR1 SEHNR, CDR2 FQNEAQ (reference sequence). Trimming left V 5 bases short and J 6 bases short, with 15 bases between. There are 14 residues in the CDR3. CDR3 DNA sequence: TGTGCCAGCAGCATCGGAAAGGGAGCGGATACGCAGTATTTT. Amino acids: CASSIGKGADTQYF.

This clonotype was observed at least ten times. The chain links TRBV6-5 to TRBJ2-2, with 7 bases that match TRBD2. V lost 0 bases, J lost 6 bases, and 10 bases stayed unmatched. The CDR3 is 17 amino acids. The germline V gene has CDR1 MNHEY and CDR2 SVGAGI. In nucleotides, the CDR3 is TGTGCCAGCAGTTACTCGAATTACCCTGGGGGGGCCGGGGAGCTGTTTTTT. Protein sequence: CASSYSNYPGGAGELFF.

This clonotype was recorded at least ten times. The rearrangement joins TRBV12-3 or TRBV12-4 to TRBJ1-5; possible D gene TRBD1, 6 bases. V shed 6 bases and J shed 1 base, with 19 bases lying between them. The CDR3 is made up of 17 amino acids. The CDR3 nucleotides read TGTGCCAGCAGCCAGGGGTCGGGCAGCCTGAGCAATCAGCCCCAGCATTTT. It is translated as CASSQGSGSLSNQPQHF.

This clonotype has just a few counts. The chain couples TRBV20-1 to TRBJ2-1; possibly TRBD1 or TRBD2 for D (5 bases each). This CDR3 has 13 residues. Germline CDR1 and CDR2: DFQATT and SNEGSKA (reference sequence). CDR3 region: CSHRDPAYNEQFF. CDR3 nucleotide sequence: TGCAGCCACCGGGACCCGGCCTACAATGAGCAGTTCTTC.

This clonotype was recorded at least ten times. The gene calls are TRBV3-1 and TRBJ1-6, with unresolved D. V shed 2 bases and J shed 7 bases, with 6 bases lying between them. The CDR3 length is 13 residues. Germline CDR1 LGHDT, CDR2 YNNKEL (reference sequence). CDR3 nucleotides: TGTGCCAGCAGCCAAACTCGGAATTCACCCCTCCACTTT. Its translation is CASSQTRNSPLHF.

There are many counts of this clonotype. The chain has TRBV20-1 and TRBJ2-3; TRBD2 matches 8 bases. This CDR3 comprises 15 residues. Germline values: CDR1 DFQATT, CDR2 SNEGSKA (reference sequence). Germline trimming cut 7 bases from V and 2 bases from J; bases unmatched to any gene: 11. The DNA for the CDR3 is TGCAGTGTGAGGGCAGGCGGGGGGCTCACAGATACGCAGTATTTT. Translating gives CSVRAGGGLTDTQYF.

This clonotype was counted many times. The V and J genes are TRBV3-1 and TRBJ1-5; D gene ambiguous. The germline V and J ends were trimmed by 1 base and 5 bases, with 12 bases remaining between them. This CDR3 region has 15 residues. Germline loops: CDR1 LGHDT, CDR2 YNNKEL (reference sequence). The CDR3 loop is CASSQGSVFDQPQHF. The CDR3 region has the DNA TGTGCCAGCAGCCAAGGTTCGGTATTCGATCAGCCCCAGCATTTT.

This clonotype was seen at least ten times. The chain uses TRBV5-1 and TRBJ2-4, with 10 bases fitting TRBD1. Germline-derived CDR1 and CDR2 are SGHRS and YFSETQ. CDR3 length: 16 amino acids. V gave up 4 bases and J gave up 6 bases; unmatched junction bases: 10. CDR3 bases: TGCGCCAGCAGCCTAGCTACCGGGACAGGGGCAAACATTCAGTACTTC. This gives the protein CASSLATGTGANIQYF.

This clonotype was counted many times. This chain connects TRBV7-9 to TRBJ1-5; 7 positions agree with TRBD1. The germline V gene has CDR1 SEHNR and CDR2 FQNEAQ (reference sequence). There are 13 residues in the CDR3. J was trimmed by 5 bases and V by 5 bases; bases with no gene match: 3. The CDR3: CASSEGAYQPQHF. CDR3 nucleotides: TGTGCCAGCAGCGAGGGGGCTTATCAGCCCCAGCATTTT.

This clonotype showed up many times. This rearrangement joins TRBV29-1 to TRBJ2-7; the match to TRBD1 covers 8 bases. The junction had 8 bases not matched to a gene; V was cut back by 8 bases and J by 2 bases. Germline CDR1 reads SQVTM; CDR2 reads ANQGSEA. The CDR3 loop spans 13 amino acids. The CDR3 sequence: CSIRTGLPYEQYF. The CDR3 DNA reads as TGCAGCATACGGACAGGGCTCCCCTACGAGCAGTACTTC.

This clonotype was recorded at least ten times. This CDR3 is CASSPSDSLPIEQFF. The CDR3 DNA follows: TGTGCCAGCTCACCATCCGACTCTTTACCAATTGAGCAGTTCTTC. The chain links TRBV18 to TRBJ2-1, with unresolved D. CDR3 size: 15 residues. Germline V lookup: CDR1 KGHSH, CDR2 LQKENI. Trimming took 2 bases from V and 9 from J, leaving 17 bases between them.

This clonotype has ten or more counts. The V gene is TRBV20-1, the J gene TRBJ2-7; TRBD1 might be the D (5 bases). The ends were cut back, 3 bases at V and 5 bases at J, with 11 bases in the middle. This CDR3 is 12 amino acids long. The germline gives CDR1 DFQATT, CDR2 SNEGSKA (reference sequence). The CDR3 is CSARTPGNEQYF. The DNA of the CDR3 is TGCAGTGCTAGGACTCCAGGGAACGAGCAGTACTTC.

This clonotype was recorded many times. The V and J genes are TRBV6-2 or TRBV6-3 and TRBJ2-4; the D gene is possibly TRBD2 (5 bases). V lost 6 bases, J lost 6 bases, and 9 bases lay in between. CDR1 and CDR2 (germline): MNHEY, SVGEGT. The CDR3 runs 12 residues. CDR3 nucleotides: TGTGCCAGCAGCTCGGGGATAAACATTCAGTACTTC. It encodes CASSSGINIQYF.

This clonotype appeared many times. The V gene is TRBV28, the J gene TRBJ2-7, with D unresolved. Trimming took off 3 bases at V and 2 bases at J, with 11 bases between the two ends. Germline V gene lookup returns CDR1 MDHEN and CDR2 SYDVKM. This CDR3 has 14 residues. The CDR3, as DNA: TGTGCCAGCAGTTTGAACCAGATCACCTACGAGCAGTACTTC. This gives the protein CASSLNQITYEQYF.

This clonotype has a count of ten or more. The V and J genes are TRBV20-1 and TRBJ2-1; 13 bases agree with TRBD2. Germline V CDR1 and CDR2: DFQATT, SNEGSKA (reference sequence). Germline trimming cut 6 bases from V and 7 bases from J; bases unmatched to any gene: 6. CDR3 length equals 14 residues. CDR3 residues: CSAVTSGGANEQFF. In nucleotides, the CDR3 is TGCAGTGCCGTTACTAGCGGGGGGGCTAATGAGCAGTTCTTC.

This clonotype was picked up many times. CDR3 bases: TGTGCCATCAGTCCTTCGGGTGCGGGGGAGACCCAGTACTTC. This gives the protein CAISPSGAGETQYF. The chain couples TRBV10-3 to TRBJ2-5; TRBD2 might be the D (6 bases). Trimming stripped 5 bases from V and 5 bases from J, with 15 bases between. CDR3 size: 14 residues. Germline-derived CDR1 and CDR2 are ENHRY and SYGVKD.

Many counts were recorded for this clonotype. The CDR3 DNA is TGTGCCAGCAGTACCTCGACAGGGTATGCCTATGGCTACACCTTC. Amino acid sequence: CASSTSTGYAYGYTF. The chain is built from TRBV6-5 and TRBJ1-2; 7 nucleotides agree with TRBD1. V was clipped by 5 bases and J by 4 bases; unmatched bases: 10. Germline CDR1 reads MNHEY; CDR2 reads SVGAGI. This CDR3 contains 15 residues.

There are many counts of this clonotype. The chain has TRBV20-1 and TRBJ2-7; 10 bases match TRBD1. The junction had 9 bases not matched to a gene; V was cut back by 7 bases and J by 3 bases. The CDR3 consists of 14 residues. Germline V CDR1 and CDR2: DFQATT, SNEGSKA (reference sequence). This CDR3 reads CSVRSGTGDYEQYF. The CDR3 region has the DNA TGCAGTGTAAGATCCGGGACAGGGGACTACGAGCAGTACTTC.

This clonotype appeared many times. V is TRBV30 and J is TRBJ2-7; 8 bases agree with TRBD1. Germline loops: CDR1 GTSNPN, CDR2 SVGIG (reference sequence). V trimming: 0 bases; J trimming: 7 bases; junction bases outside the gene matches: 2. This CDR3 spans 12 amino acids. CDR3 coding DNA: TGTGCCTGGAGTGTACAGGGGGATGAGCAGTACTTC. Translated: CAWSVQGDEQYF.